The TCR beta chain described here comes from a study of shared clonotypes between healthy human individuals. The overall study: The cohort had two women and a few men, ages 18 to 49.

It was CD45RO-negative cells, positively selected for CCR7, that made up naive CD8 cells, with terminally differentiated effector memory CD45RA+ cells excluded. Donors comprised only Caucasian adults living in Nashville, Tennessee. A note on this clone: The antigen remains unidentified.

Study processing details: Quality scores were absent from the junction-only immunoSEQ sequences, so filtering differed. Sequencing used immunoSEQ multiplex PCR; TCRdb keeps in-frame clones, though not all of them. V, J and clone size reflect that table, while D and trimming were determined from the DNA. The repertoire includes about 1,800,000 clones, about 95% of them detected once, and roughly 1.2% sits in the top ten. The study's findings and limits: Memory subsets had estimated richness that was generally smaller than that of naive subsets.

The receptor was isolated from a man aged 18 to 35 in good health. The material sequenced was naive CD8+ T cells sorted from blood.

CDR3 residues: CASSVEGTSIETQYF. The CDR3 DNA reads as TGTGCCAGCAGCGTAGAAGGGACTAGCATAGAGACCCAGTACTTC. This chain uses TRBV9 with TRBJ2-5; 9 bases line up with TRBD2. Germline V gene sequence: CDR1 SGDLS, CDR2 YYNGEE. CDR3 length equals 15 residues. V shed 0 bases, J shed 4 bases, and the junction held 4 bases outside the gene matches.